The rows below give T cell receptor beta chains drawn from one sample of a study of cytomegalovirus exposure and HLA in healthy donors. Here immunoSEQ multiplex PCR was the method, and the copy in TCRdb shows in-frame clones only, minus some. This table holds fewer than 200,000 clones, 80% found once. Sequenced material: PBMCs. The receptors derive from a man younger than 45 in good health and CMV-seronegative. Each CDR3 is given with its conserved first and last residue. Each record gives: CDR3 length, D gene, V gene, J gene, clone size, CDR3 protein, CDR3 DNA. D genes are given only for firm matches. Not all rows give a size; the values are once, few, many and, for expanded clones, a class.

15	TRBD1	TRBV7-9	TRBJ2-7	.	CSSTYLPTGLSEQYF	TGTTCCAGCACCTACCTACCGACAGGGTTAAGCGAGCAGTACTTC
14	.	TRBV15	TRBJ1-5	.	CATSRRRGTQPQHF	TGTGCCACCAGCAGAAGGAGGGGTACTCAGCCCCAGCATTTT
17	.	TRBV6-1	TRBJ1-6	once	CASSATGNPSYNSPLHF	TGTGCCAGCAGTGCTACAGGGAATCCGTCCTATAATTCACCCCTCCACTTT
13	.	TRBV6-6	TRBJ2-7	.	CASGDSVGYEQYF	TGTGCCAGCGGCGACAGCGTAGGCTACGAGCAGTACTTC
14	.	TRBV30	TRBJ2-3	.	CAWRGRGPTDTQYF	TGTGCCTGGAGGGGGCGGGGGCCCACAGATACGCAGTATTTT
15	TRBD1	TRBV19	TRBJ2-3	.	CATNHRTGSTDTQYF	TGTGCCACCAACCATCGGACAGGTAGCACAGATACGCAGTATTTT
13	.	TRBV28	TRBJ2-3	.	CASVGRHLGTQYF	TGTGCCAGCGTAGGTAGACACCTCGGTACGCAGTATTTT
12	.	TRBV30	TRBJ2-7	.	CAWNRGGYEQYF	TGTGCCTGGAACAGGGGGGGGTACGAGCAGTACTTC
13	TRBD2	TRBV27	TRBJ2-7	.	CASIGTGGAEQYF	TGTGCCAGCATCGGGACGGGGGGGGCCGAGCAGTACTTC
17	.	TRBV7-3	TRBJ1-5	once	CASSLTTGTLSNQPQHF	TGTGCCAGCAGCTTAACTACCGGGACACTTAGCAATCAGCCCCAGCATTTT
16	.	TRBV4-3	TRBJ2-5	.	CASSQEALTTSKTQYF	TGCGCCAGCAGCCAAGAGGCCCTGACTACTTCGAAGACCCAGTACTTC
18	.	TRBV19	TRBJ1-1	.	CASSIGQSGMVRNTEAFF	TGTGCCAGTAGTATAGGACAAAGCGGGATGGTGAGGAACACTGAAGCTTTCTTT
18	TRBD1	TRBV7-9	TRBJ1-1	once	CASSLSSGDRGIWDEAFF	TGTGCCAGCAGCTTATCTTCGGGAGACAGGGGTATTTGGGATGAAGCTTTCTTT
13	.	TRBV10-3	TRBJ2-7	.	CAIGIKGVGEQYF	TGTGCCATCGGGATCAAGGGAGTGGGCGAGCAGTACTTC
17	.	TRBV11-2	TRBJ2-2	.	CASSLDPTASNTGELFF	TGTGCCAGCAGCTTAGATCCGACAGCCAGTAACACCGGGGAGCTGTTTTTT
14	.	TRBV5-1	TRBJ2-7	few	CASSPSDNTYEQYF	TGCGCCAGCAGCCCGTCGGACAACACCTACGAGCAGTACTTC
14	.	TRBV6-1	TRBJ2-7	.	CASSETGLPYEQYF	TGTGCCAGCAGTGAAACGGGGTTACCGTACGAGCAGTACTTC
13	.	TRBV11-2	TRBJ1-1	few	CAIEAYGDTEAFF	TGTGCCATTGAGGCTTACGGGGACACTGAAGCTTTCTTT
14	TRBD2	TRBV9	TRBJ2-1	.	CASSLGLAGPGQFF	TGTGCCAGCAGCTTGGGACTAGCGGGGCCGGGGCAGTTCTTC
15	.	TRBV19	TRBJ1-1	once	CASSPYGEANTEAFF	TGTGCCAGTAGTCCTTATGGGGAGGCGAACACTGAAGCTTTCTTT
21	TRBD2	TRBV7-4	TRBJ2-6	.	CASSLYVGLAGENGGANVLTF	TGTGCCAGCAGCCTTTATGTGGGACTAGCGGGAGAAAATGGTGGGGCCAACGTCCTGACTTTC
14	TRBD1	TRBV6-5	TRBJ1-1	few	CASRSGTVNTEAFF	TGTGCCAGCAGATCCGGGACAGTGAACACTGAAGCTTTCTTT
14	.	TRBV6-1	TRBJ2-5	.	CASSETSRGETQYF	TGTGCCAGCAGTGAAACTTCCCGGGGAGAGACCCAGTACTTC
15	.	TRBV2	TRBJ1-5	.	CASTYQGHPLQPQHF	TGTGCCAGCACCTACCAGGGTCACCCCCTCCAGCCCCAGCATTTT
13	.	TRBV28	TRBJ1-2	few	CASSHWADYGYTF	TGTGCCAGCAGTCACTGGGCTGACTATGGCTACACCTTC
15	TRBD2	TRBV28	TRBJ2-2	.	CASLYGGEYTGELFF	TGTGCCAGCCTATACGGGGGGGAATACACCGGGGAGCTGTTTTTT
17	.	TRBV21-1	TRBJ2-7	.	CASSKAHGTGDAYEQYF	TGTGCCAGCAGCAAAGCCCATGGGACAGGGGACGCCTACGAGCAGTACTTC
17	TRBD2	TRBV7-3	TRBJ2-3	.	CASSPQAGGPFTDTQYF	TGTGCCAGCAGCCCCCAAGCGGGAGGCCCATTCACAGATACGCAGTATTTT
16	TRBD2	TRBV30	TRBJ2-1	.	CAWMRKGLAGDNEQFF	TGTGCCTGGATGAGAAAGGGACTAGCGGGGGACAATGAGCAGTTCTTC
15	.	TRBV9	TRBJ1-1	.	CASTPQGRRNTEAFF	TGTGCCAGCACTCCCCAGGGAAGACGGAACACTGAAGCTTTCTTT
17	.	TRBV5-4	TRBJ2-7	.	CASSSSYPTLGSYEQYF	TGTGCCAGCAGCTCTTCTTATCCGACACTCGGCTCCTACGAGCAGTACTTC
15	.	TRBV4-1	TRBJ2-2	few	CASSQVGIRTGELFF	TGCGCCAGCAGCCAAGTCGGTATACGCACCGGGGAGCTGTTTTTT
14	.	TRBV21-1	TRBJ2-1	.	CAIRRLASYNEQFF	TGTGCCATTAGGCGGCTCGCCTCCTACAATGAGCAGTTCTTC
13	.	TRBV5-1	TRBJ2-1	.	CASSRLQDNEQFF	TGCGCCAGCAGTCGCCTACAGGACAATGAGCAGTTCTTC
18	TRBD1	TRBV28	TRBJ1-4	few	CASSLSWGQGRLGEKLFF	TGTGCCAGCAGTTTATCATGGGGACAGGGGAGGTTGGGCGAAAAACTGTTTTTT
16	TRBD2	TRBV6-1	TRBJ2-1	.	CASSEAPSGGGNEQFF	TGTGCCAGCAGTGAAGCCCCTAGCGGGGGAGGGAATGAGCAGTTCTTC
15	TRBD2	TRBV18	TRBJ2-5	.	CASSPISGRSETQYF	TGTGCCAGCTCACCAATAAGCGGGAGATCAGAGACCCAGTACTTC
13	.	TRBV28	TRBJ1-2	.	CASSLLDRGGYTF	TGTGCCAGCAGTTTATTGGATCGGGGGGGCTACACCTTC
16	.	TRBV4-1	TRBJ2-5	.	CASSRPQGMGRETQYF	TGCGCCAGCAGCCGACCGCAGGGTATGGGAAGGGAGACCCAGTACTTC